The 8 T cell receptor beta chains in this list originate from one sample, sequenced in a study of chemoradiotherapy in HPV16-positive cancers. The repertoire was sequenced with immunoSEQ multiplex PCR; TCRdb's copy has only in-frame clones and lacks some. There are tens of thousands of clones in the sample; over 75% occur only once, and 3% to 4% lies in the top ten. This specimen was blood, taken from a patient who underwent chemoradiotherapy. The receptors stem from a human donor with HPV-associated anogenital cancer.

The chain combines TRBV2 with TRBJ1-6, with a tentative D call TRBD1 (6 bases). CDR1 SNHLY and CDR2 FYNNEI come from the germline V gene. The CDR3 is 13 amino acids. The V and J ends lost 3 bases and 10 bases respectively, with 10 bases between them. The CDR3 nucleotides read TGTGCCAGCAGTGACAGGGGTGGCTCACCCCTCCACTTT. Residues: CASSDRGGSPLHF.

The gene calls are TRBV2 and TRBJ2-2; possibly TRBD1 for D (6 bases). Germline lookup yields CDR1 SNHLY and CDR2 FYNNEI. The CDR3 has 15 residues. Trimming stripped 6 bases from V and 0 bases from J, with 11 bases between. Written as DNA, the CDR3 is TGTGCCAGCAGGAGACAGGTCACGAACACCGGGGAGCTGTTTTTT. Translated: CASRRQVTNTGELFF. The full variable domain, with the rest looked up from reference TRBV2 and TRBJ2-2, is EPEVTQTPSHQVTQMGQEVILRCVPISNHLYFYWYRQILGQKVEFLVSFYNNEISEKSEIFDDQFSVERPDGSNFTLKIRSTKLEDSAMYFCASRRQVTNTGELFFGEGSRLTVL.

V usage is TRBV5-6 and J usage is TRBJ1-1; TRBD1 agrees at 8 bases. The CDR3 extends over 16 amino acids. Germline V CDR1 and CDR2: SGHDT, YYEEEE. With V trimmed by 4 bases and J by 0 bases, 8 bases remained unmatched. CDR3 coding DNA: TGTGCCAGCAGCAGACAGGGGACTCCTATGAACACTGAAGCTTTCTTT. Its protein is CASSRQGTPMNTEAFF.

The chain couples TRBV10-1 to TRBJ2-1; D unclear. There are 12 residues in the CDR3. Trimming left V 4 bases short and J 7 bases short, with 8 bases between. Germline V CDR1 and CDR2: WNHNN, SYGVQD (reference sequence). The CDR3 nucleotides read TGCGCCAGCAGTGGGAATCCGAATGAGCAGTTCTTC. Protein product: CASSGNPNEQFF.

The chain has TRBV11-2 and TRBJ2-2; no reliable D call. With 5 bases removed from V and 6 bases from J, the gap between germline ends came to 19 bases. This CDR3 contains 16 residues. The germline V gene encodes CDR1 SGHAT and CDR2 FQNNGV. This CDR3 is CASSPYQTRLAGELFF. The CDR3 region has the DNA TGTGCCAGCAGCCCTTATCAGACGCGGTTAGCCGGGGAGCTGTTTTTT. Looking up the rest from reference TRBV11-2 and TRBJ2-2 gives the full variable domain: EAGVAQSPRYKIIEKRQSVAFWCNPISGHATLYWYQQILGQGPKLLIQFQNNGVVDDSQLPKDRFSAERLKGVDSTLKIQPAKLEDSAVYLCASSPYQTRLAGELFFGEGSRLTVL.

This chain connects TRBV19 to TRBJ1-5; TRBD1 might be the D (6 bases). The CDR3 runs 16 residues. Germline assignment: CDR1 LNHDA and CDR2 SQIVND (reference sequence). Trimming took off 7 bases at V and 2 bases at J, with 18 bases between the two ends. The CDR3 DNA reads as TGTGCCAGTACTACCGGACCTGGACAGCGCAATCAGCCCCAGCATTTT. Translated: CASTTGPGQRNQPQHF.

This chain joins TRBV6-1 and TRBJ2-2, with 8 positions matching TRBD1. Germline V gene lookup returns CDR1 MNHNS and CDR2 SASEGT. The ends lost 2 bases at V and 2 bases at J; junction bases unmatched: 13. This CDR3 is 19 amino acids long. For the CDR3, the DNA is TGTGCCAGCAGTGAAAATAGTGCCCGGACAGGGCCCAACACCGGGGAGCTGTTTTTT. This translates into CASSENSARTGPNTGELFF.

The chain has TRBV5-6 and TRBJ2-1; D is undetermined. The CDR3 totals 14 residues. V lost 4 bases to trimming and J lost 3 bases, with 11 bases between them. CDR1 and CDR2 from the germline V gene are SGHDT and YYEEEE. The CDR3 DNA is TGTGCCAGCAGCCCGCCGGCGGACTACAATGAGCAGTTCTTC. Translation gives CASSPPADYNEQFF.